This TCR beta chain stems from a study of T cells in Graves' hyperthyroidism and ophthalmopathy. Amplified TCR beta CDR3 regions derived from RNA transcripts. First-round RT-PCR targeting the TCR CDR3 was performed with the HTBI primer set. A single record per CDR3 protein comes from TCRdb applying MiXCR to the multiplex PCR reads. The data contain about 360,000 distinct CDR3 sequences, approximately 12% of them seen just once; the ten biggest clones take up under 25%. In patients aged 18 to 65, hyperthyroidism was newly diagnosed, with duration under 2 months. The PBMCs had their origin in 10 ml of fresh peripheral blood. The V and J ends lost 0 bases and 0 bases respectively, with 13 bases between them. Germline loops: CDR1 SGHRS, CDR2 YFSETQ. The CDR3 totals 17 residues. This clonotype was counted at least ten times.

The V gene is TRBV5-1, the J gene TRBJ2-1, with a weak D call TRBD1 (6 bases). Sequencing input: blood. The sequence was obtained from a man in his thirties or forties with Graves' hyperthyroidism that later progressed to Graves' ophthalmopathy. The CDR3 protein is CASSLAPGAISYNEQFF. The CDR3 DNA reads TGCGCCAGCAGCTTGGCCCCAGGGGCCATCTCCTACAATGAGCAGTTCTTC.